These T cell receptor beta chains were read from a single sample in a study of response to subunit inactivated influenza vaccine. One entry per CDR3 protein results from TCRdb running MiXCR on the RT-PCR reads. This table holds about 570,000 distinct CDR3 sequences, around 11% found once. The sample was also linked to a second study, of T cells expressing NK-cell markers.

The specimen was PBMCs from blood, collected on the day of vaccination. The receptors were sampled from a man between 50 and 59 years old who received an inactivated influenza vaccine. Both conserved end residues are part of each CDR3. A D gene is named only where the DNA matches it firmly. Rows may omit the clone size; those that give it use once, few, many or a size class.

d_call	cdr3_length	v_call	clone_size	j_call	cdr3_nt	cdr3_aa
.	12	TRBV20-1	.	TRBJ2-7	TGCAGTGCTAGGGAGGGTTCGAGAGAGCAGTACTTC	CSAREGSREQYF
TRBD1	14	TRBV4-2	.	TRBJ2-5	TGTGCCAGCAGCCGGGACAGGGGGGCAGAGACCCAGTACTTC	CASSRDRGAETQYF
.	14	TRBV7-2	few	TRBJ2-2	TGTGCCAGCAGCCGCCTCCAACTAGCCGGGGAGCTGTTTTTT	CASSRLQLAGELFF
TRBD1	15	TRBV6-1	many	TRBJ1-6	TGTGCCAGCAGTCCCAGGACAGGGCTTAATTCACCCCTCCACTTT	CASSPRTGLNSPLHF
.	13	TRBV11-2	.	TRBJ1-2	TGTGCCAGCAGCCGACAAAACACAGATGGCTACACCTTC	CASSRQNTDGYTF
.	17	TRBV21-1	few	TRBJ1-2	TGTGCCAGCAGCAAAAAGTTTATCGGCCAGGGACCGGATGGCTACACCTTC	CASSKKFIGQGPDGYTF
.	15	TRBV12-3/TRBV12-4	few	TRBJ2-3	TGTGCCAGCAGCCCCTCGGGGGCGCAAGGAGATACGCAGTATTTT	CASSPSGAQGDTQYF
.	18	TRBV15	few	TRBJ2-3	TGTGCCACCAGCAGAGATATTCGCGGCGGCATGAGCACAGATACGCAGTATTTT	CATSRDIRGGMSTDTQYF
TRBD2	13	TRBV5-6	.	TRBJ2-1	TGTGCCAGCAGCAGAACCACTAGCGGCGAGCAGTTCTTC	CASSRTTSGEQFF
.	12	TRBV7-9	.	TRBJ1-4	TGTGCCAGCAGCGGGACTCTAGAAAAACTGTTTTTT	CASSGTLEKLFF
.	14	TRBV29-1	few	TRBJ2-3	TGCAGCGTTGGTTCTCGACTAACCACAGATACGCAGTATTTT	CSVGSRLTTDTQYF
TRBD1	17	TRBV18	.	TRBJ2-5	TGTGCCAGCTCTCCCCGGGACAGGGGGATTTCGGAAGAGACCCAGTACTTC	CASSPRDRGISEETQYF
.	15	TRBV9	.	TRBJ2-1	TGTGCCAGCAGCGCCCGTCTGGGGAACTACAATGAGCAGTTCTTC	CASSARLGNYNEQFF
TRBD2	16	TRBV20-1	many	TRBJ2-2	TGCAGTGCTAGAGATCCCGGGAGGCATTGGACCGGGGAGCTGTTTTTT	CSARDPGRHWTGELFF
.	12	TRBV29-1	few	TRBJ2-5	TGCAGCGTTGAGGCAGGGGAAAAGACCCAGTACTTC	CSVEAGEKTQYF
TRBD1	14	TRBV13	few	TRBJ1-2	TGTGCCAGCAGGCGGACAGGGGGCGCGTCTGGCTACACCTTC	CASRRTGGASGYTF
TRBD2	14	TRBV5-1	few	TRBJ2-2	TGCGCCAGCAGACCAATAGCGGGGGTCGGGGAGCTGTTTTTT	CASRPIAGVGELFF
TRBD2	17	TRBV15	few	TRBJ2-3	TGTGCCACCCGCAAACTCCTGGGGACTAGCCCCGCAGATACGCAGTATTTT	CATRKLLGTSPADTQYF
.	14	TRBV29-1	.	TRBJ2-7	TGCAGCGTTGCCCGGGGCCTCCGCTCCTACGAGCAGTACTTC	CSVARGLRSYEQYF
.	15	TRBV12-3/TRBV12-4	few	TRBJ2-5	TGTGCCAGCAGTTTAGCGGCTCGGGACCGGGAGACCCAGTACTTC	CASSLAARDRETQYF
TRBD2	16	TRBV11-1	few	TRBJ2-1	TGTGCCAGCAGCCCGTTGGGGACTAGCGGTTACAATGAGCAGTTCTTC	CASSPLGTSGYNEQFF
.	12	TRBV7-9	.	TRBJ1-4	TGTGCCAGCAGCTTAGATGGACTGAAACTGTTTTTT	CASSLDGLKLFF